This TCR beta chain was documented in a study of T cell repertoires in cytomegalovirus infection. In the study overall: Matching HLA type and CMV infection were both indicated by public TCR beta signatures. Study results and limitations: Cumulated frequencies of public TCR beta families served to identify carriers of CMV plus the relevant HLA. In two of eight donors, the top clonotype was HLA-C-restricted CMV-specific.

TCRdb reanalysed the reads using MiXCR and keeps one entry per CDR3 protein. The table shows roughly 500,000 distinct CDR3 sequences, with approximately 10% occurring only once. In germline, CDR1 is LNHDA, CDR2 SQIVND (reference sequence). CDR3 size: 17 residues. V trimming: 5 bases; J trimming: 4 bases; junction bases outside the gene matches: 7. Note on this clonotype: Its antigen is not identified.

The sequencing input was PBMCs. The chain joins TRBV19 to TRBJ2-1; 14 bases line up with TRBD2. This TCR derives from a human donor in good health (CMV status not recorded). Some clones in this sample may be carry-over from other donors' samples. CDR3 bases: TGTGCCAGTAGTTGGGGACTAGCGGGGGACATTTACAATGAGCAGTTCTTC. Amino acid sequence: CASSWGLAGDIYNEQFF.